A selection of T cell receptor beta chains follows, all from one sample in a study of T cell responses to AZD1222 COVID-19 vaccine. Data came from immunoSEQ multiplex PCR; TCRdb stores just in-frame clones and leaves some out. In the table there are some 110,000 clones, 88% of which are singletons. The sequencing used peripheral blood, collected on day 0 of AZD1222 vaccination. These TCRs come from an adult in good health. Both conserved end residues are part of each CDR3. The D gene is left open where the match is weak. Clone size is stated in some rows and not others, as once, few, many or a class when expanded.

j_call,d_call,v_call,clone_size,cdr3_nt,cdr3_aa
TRBJ1-1,TRBD1,TRBV5-1,once,TGCGCCAGCAGAGGAGACAGGGAGTGGTACACTGAAGCTTTCTTT,CASRGDREWYTEAFF
TRBJ1-6,TRBD1,TRBV5-4,-,TGTGCCAGCAGCTTGGCCCCGACAGGGAATTCACCCCTCCACTTT,CASSLAPTGNSPLHF
TRBJ1-4,-,TRBV19,-,TGTGCCAGTAGTCCTCGGGATGCAACTAATGAAAAACTGTTTTTT,CASSPRDATNEKLFF
TRBJ1-5,TRBD1,TRBV7-2,-,TGTGCCAGCAGCACTACCGGGACAGGGGATCAGCCCCAGCATTTT,CASSTTGTGDQPQHF
TRBJ2-4,-,TRBV28,-,TGTGCCAGCAGACCTCAAGCCAGGGAGTTGGGCAAAAACATTCAGTACTTC,CASRPQARELGKNIQYF
TRBJ2-1,TRBD2,TRBV10-2,-,TGCGCCAGCAGTGAGTTGGCTAGCGGTTTCTACAATGAGCAGTTCTTC,CASSELASGFYNEQFF
TRBJ2-2,TRBD2,TRBV5-1,-,TGCGCCAGCAGCTTGGAACTAGCGGGAAACACCGGGGAGCTGTTTTTT,CASSLELAGNTGELFF
TRBJ2-3,-,TRBV10-3,-,TGTGCCATCAGGGAACAGGGCATCACAGATACGCAGTATTTT,CAIREQGITDTQYF
TRBJ2-1,-,TRBV27,once,TGTGCCAGCAAACTGAGGGGGGCGGGAGATAATCGGAATGAGCAGTTCTTC,CASKLRGAGDNRNEQFF
TRBJ1-3,-,TRBV11-2,-,TGTGCCAGCAGCTTAAATAGTGACACCATATATTTT,CASSLNSDTIYF
TRBJ1-4,-,TRBV18,-,TGTGCCAGCTCACCAGGGTCGGGGTTTGAAAAACTGTTTTTT,CASSPGSGFEKLFF
TRBJ1-1,-,TRBV12-3/TRBV12-4,-,TGTGCCAGCAGTTCACAGGGGAACACTGAAGCTTTCTTT,CASSSQGNTEAFF
TRBJ2-7,-,TRBV12-3/TRBV12-4,-,TGTGCCAGCAGTTTCCCAGGGAGCTACGAGCAGTACTTC,CASSFPGSYEQYF
TRBJ2-1,TRBD1,TRBV24-1,-,TGTGCCACCAGCTCGGGACAGGCCAATGAGCAGTTCTTC,CATSSGQANEQFF
TRBJ1-2,-,TRBV19,-,TGTGCCAGTAGTCCCAGCCGGGCAATCCAGAGGGCTAAAACCTTC,CASSPSRAIQRAKTF
TRBJ1-2,TRBD1,TRBV7-8,few,TGTGCCAGCAGCTTAGGGGACAGTGGGGGCTACACCTTC,CASSLGDSGGYTF
TRBJ1-5,TRBD1,TRBV7-2,-,TGTGCCAGCAGCTTTTACAGGGGGAAAGTGCCCCAGCATTTT,CASSFYRGKVPQHF
TRBJ2-7,-,TRBV12-3/TRBV12-4,-,TGTGCCAGCAGCCCGGATAGGGAAAGGCAGTACTTC,CASSPDRERQYF
TRBJ1-2,-,TRBV5-1,-,TGCGCCAGCAGCTTACAGGCTAACTATGGCTACACCTTC,CASSLQANYGYTF
TRBJ2-1,-,TRBV9,-,TGTGCCAGCAGCACCCGTGCGGCCCTCTCGGATGAGCAGTTCTTC,CASSTRAALSDEQFF
TRBJ1-5,-,TRBV19,-,TGTGCCAGTAGTATAGATACCAGGGGCAGTCAGCCCCAGCATTTT,CASSIDTRGSQPQHF
TRBJ2-1,-,TRBV15,once,TGTGCCACCAGCAGGAGCCCGGGCGATGAGCAGTTCTTC,CATSRSPGDEQFF
TRBJ1-2,-,TRBV20-1,-,TGCAGTGCTAGTCGAGGGTCTGGTGGCTACACCTTC,CSASRGSGGYTF
TRBJ2-5,-,TRBV28,-,TGTGCCAGCAGTTTATTCGGGCCCGGCGGGACGGAGACCCAGTACTTC,CASSLFGPGGTETQYF
TRBJ1-1,-,TRBV7-8,-,TGTGCCAGCAGCTTATTGAGGACGGGGGGCACTGAAGCTTTCTTT,CASSLLRTGGTEAFF
TRBJ2-3,-,TRBV11-2,-,TGTGCCAGCAGCTTAGGGGCGCCAGACACAGATACGCAGTATTTT,CASSLGAPDTDTQYF
TRBJ2-4,-,TRBV5-1,once,TGCGCCAGCAGCTTGGGGGAAGCCAAAAACATTCAGTACTTC,CASSLGEAKNIQYF
TRBJ1-1,-,TRBV2,-,TGTGCCAGCTTCCTCGGGGTGTACACTGAAGCTTTCTTT,CASFLGVYTEAFF
TRBJ2-1,-,TRBV19,-,TGTGCCAGTAGTATGACGTTTTCCTACAATGAGCAGTTCTTC,CASSMTFSYNEQFF
TRBJ2-1,TRBD2,TRBV7-3,-,TGTGCCAGCAGCTCGGGGGTAGCGGGAGTGTATGAGCAGTTCTTC,CASSSGVAGVYEQFF
TRBJ2-1,-,TRBV5-1,-,TGCGCCAGCAGCTTAACCTTAGACGGTTACAATGAGCAGTTCTTC,CASSLTLDGYNEQFF
TRBJ1-2,-,TRBV5-1,-,TGCGCCAGCAGCTTGGAACAGTTGGATGGCTACACCTTC,CASSLEQLDGYTF
TRBJ1-3,-,TRBV21-1,-,TGTGCCAGCAGCATGACAGGGAGGAGCTCTGGAAACACCATATATTTT,CASSMTGRSSGNTIYF
TRBJ2-2,-,TRBV10-3,-,TGTGCCGGGGGGGCAGCGAACACCGGGGAGCTGTTTTTT,CAGGAANTGELFF
TRBJ2-5,-,TRBV11-2,-,TGTGCCAGCAGCTTCGGGGCTAGCCCCCAAGAGACCCAGTACTTC,CASSFGASPQETQYF
TRBJ2-1,TRBD2,TRBV7-6,-,TGTGCCAGCAGCCCGGGGGCCGCGCCCGGGAGGGTTTACAATGAGCAGTTCTTC,CASSPGAAPGRVYNEQFF
TRBJ2-7,-,TRBV5-4,-,TGTGCCAGCAGCCCCCCGGACAGACACTACGAGCAGTACTTC,CASSPPDRHYEQYF
TRBJ2-4,-,TRBV9,-,TGTGCCAGCAGCCAAGCTCAGGGGACGAACATTCAGTACTTC,CASSQAQGTNIQYF
TRBJ2-5,-,TRBV5-1,-,TGCGCCAGCACCTCCGGAGGGGGAGAGACCCAGTACTTC,CASTSGGGETQYF
TRBJ1-4,-,TRBV10-3,-,TGTGCCATCAAGGCTAGGGAGGGCGAAAAACTGTTTTTT,CAIKAREGEKLFF
TRBJ2-3,-,TRBV4-1,once,TGCGCCAGCAGTGCGGACACAGATACGCAGTATTTT,CASSADTDTQYF
TRBJ2-5,TRBD2,TRBV7-2,-,TGTGCCAGCAGCTCGATGACTAGCGTTCAAGAGACCCAGTACTTC,CASSSMTSVQETQYF
TRBJ2-3,-,TRBV6-6,-,TGTGCCAGCAGCCTGGTCACCGGGGGCGCAGATACGCAGTATTTT,CASSLVTGGADTQYF
TRBJ2-2,TRBD2,TRBV5-1,-,TGCGCCAGCAGCGCATCGCTAGCGGGAGCCGGGGAGCTGTTTTTT,CASSASLAGAGELFF
TRBJ2-1,-,TRBV28,-,TGTGCCAGCAGTTTCCTTCCCCGGGGGCTCTCCTACAATGAGCAGTTCTTC,CASSFLPRGLSYNEQFF
TRBJ2-7,TRBD1,TRBV7-8,-,TGTGCCAGCAGCCCACTACGGACAGGGATCGTCGAGCAGTACTTC,CASSPLRTGIVEQYF
TRBJ2-2,TRBD2,TRBV5-4,-,TGTGCCAGCAGCTTGGCCAAGGCGGGAGGCCCAATGGCCGCCGGGGAGCTGTTTTTT,CASSLAKAGGPMAAGELFF
TRBJ2-1,-,TRBV27,-,TGTGCCAGCAGTTACCGGGCCTACAATGAGCAGTTCTTC,CASSYRAYNEQFF
TRBJ2-6,TRBD1,TRBV28,-,TGTGCCAGCAGTTTCGCCGGGACAGCTGGGGCCAACGTCCTGACTTTC,CASSFAGTAGANVLTF
TRBJ2-7,TRBD2,TRBV28,-,TGTGCCAGCAGTCCCCAACTAGCGGGGGGTCGGGAGCAGTACTTC,CASSPQLAGGREQYF
TRBJ1-5,TRBD1,TRBV28,-,TGTGCCAGCAGGGGGGGACAGCAATATCAGCCCCAGCATTTT,CASRGGQQYQPQHF
TRBJ2-1,-,TRBV5-1,-,TGCGCCAGCAGCAGAGGGACTACAGGGGGTATGGAAGAGCAGTTCTTC,CASSRGTTGGMEEQFF
TRBJ2-1,-,TRBV29-1,-,TGCAGCGGGCTAGCTTCCTACAATGAGCAGTTCTTC,CSGLASYNEQFF
TRBJ2-1,-,TRBV5-1,-,TGCGCCAGCAGCGGGGGACCCGGCTCCTACAATGAGCAGTTCTTC,CASSGGPGSYNEQFF
TRBJ1-5,-,TRBV6-5,-,TGTGCCAACGGGGGTAGGGAGAGCAATCAGCCCCAGCATTTT,CANGGRESNQPQHF
TRBJ2-5,-,TRBV27,-,TGTGCCAGCAAGGGGGGCCTCCAAGAGACCCAGTACTTC,CASKGGLQETQYF
TRBJ1-2,-,TRBV4-3,-,TGCGCCAGCAGCCAAGATCTTGGGTGGGGGTTTGGCTACACCTTC,CASSQDLGWGFGYTF
TRBJ1-1,TRBD1,TRBV18,-,TGTGCCAGCCTTAGGGACAGAGGCACTGAAGCTTTCTTT,CASLRDRGTEAFF
TRBJ2-2,-,TRBV7-9,-,TGTGCCAGCAGCTTAACCGGAGGCACCGGGGAGCTGTTTTTT,CASSLTGGTGELFF